The 25 T cell receptor beta chains given below trace back to one sample, sequenced in a study of T cells in localized non-small cell lung cancer. TCRdb's copy holds only in-frame clones and misses some; the assay was immunoSEQ multiplex PCR. The data show approximately 21,000 clones, around nine tenths seen once. The source was peripheral blood, collected before any cancer treatment. These receptors originate from a male donor at least 60 years old with stage I lung adenocarcinoma.

This chain uses TRBV6-5 with TRBJ1-4, with 10 bases lining up with TRBD1. Germline V gene lookup returns CDR1 MNHEY and CDR2 SVGAGI. With 5 bases clipped from V and 3 bases from J, the junction kept 3 bases outside the gene matches. This CDR3 is 15 amino acids long. In DNA form, the CDR3 reads TGTGCCAGCAGTGGGACAGGGGCTGCTAATGAAAAACTGTTTTTT. Protein sequence: CASSGTGAANEKLFF.

The rearrangement links TRBV4-3 to TRBJ2-3; D unclear. The CDR3 has 13 amino acids. Trimming left V 4 bases short and J 8 bases short, with 13 bases between. The germline V gene encodes CDR1 LGHNA and CDR2 YSLEER. Written as DNA, the CDR3 is TGCGCCAGCAGCCTAACGCAGCGAGGTACGCAGTATTTT. Translating gives CASSLTQRGTQYF.

The rearrangement joins TRBV19 to TRBJ1-2; D ambiguous. The CDR3 contains 15 residues. V was shortened by 4 bases and J by 5 bases, with 17 bases between the two germline ends. Germline-derived CDR1 and CDR2 are LNHDA and SQIVND (reference sequence). CDR3 sequence reads: CASSTSGADLYGYTF. DNA of the CDR3: TGTGCCAGTAGTACTTCAGGAGCGGATCTGTATGGCTACACCTTC.

V gene TRBV7-2 combines with J gene TRBJ2-4; D is uncertain. CDR3 length: 15 amino acids. Per the germline V gene, CDR1 is SGHTA and CDR2 is FQGNSA. V lost 5 bases, J lost 1 base, and 12 bases lay in between. The CDR3 is CASSPRSEAKNIQYF. In DNA form, the CDR3 reads TGTGCCAGCAGCCCCCGGAGCGAGGCCAAAAACATTCAGTACTTC.

The V gene is TRBV19, the J gene TRBJ1-5, with TRBD1 matching 7 bases. Germline CDR1 and CDR2: LNHDA and SQIVND (reference sequence). This CDR3 has 16 amino acids. J lost 3 bases, V lost 3 bases, and 8 bases had no gene match. CDR3 nucleotide sequence: TGTGCCAGTAGTATCCGGGGGACAGCAATCAATCAGCCCCAGCATTTT. Encoded protein: CASSIRGTAINQPQHF.

This clone appeared once. This sequence joins TRBV30 and TRBJ2-2; 8 bases align to TRBD2. J lost 3 bases, V lost 0 bases, and 12 bases had no gene match. The CDR3 spans 18 residues. Per germline, CDR1 GTSNPN and CDR2 SVGIG (reference sequence). As DNA, the CDR3 is TGTGCCTGGAGTGTCTATCCGGGAGTAGCGGGGTACACCGGGGAGCTGTTTTTT. Amino acids: CAWSVYPGVAGYTGELFF. The entire variable domain, with the rest obtained from reference TRBV30 and TRBJ2-2, is as follows: SQTIHQWPATLVQPVGSPLSLECTVEGTSNPNLYWYRQAAGRGLQLLFYSVGIGQISSEVPQNLSASRPQDRQFILSSKKLLLSDSGFYLCAWSVYPGVAGYTGELFFGEGSRLTVL.

V gene TRBV27 combines with J gene TRBJ2-2, with 12 positions matching TRBD2. Germline V CDR1 and CDR2: MNHEY, SMNVEV (reference sequence). The V segment lost 5 bases and the J segment 10 bases; nucleotides outside the gene matches: 20. The CDR3 consists of 19 residues. This CDR3 is CASSPASGRAMVVRTELFF. As DNA, the CDR3 is TGTGCCAGCAGTCCGGCTAGCGGGAGGGCCATGGTAGTACGTACGGAGCTGTTTTTT.

The chain has TRBV5-4 and TRBJ2-3, with 12 bases fitting TRBD2. CDR1 SGHNT and CDR2 YYREEE come from the germline V gene (reference sequence). V shed 4 bases and J 4 bases; nucleotides not matched to a gene: 4. The CDR3 contains 15 residues. The CDR3 region has the DNA TGTGCCAGCAGCATGGGACTAGCGGGCGCAGATACGCAGTATTTT. Translated, it gives CASSMGLAGADTQYF.

This sequence joins TRBV2 and TRBJ1-1; D not certain. The V gene lost 4 bases and the J gene lost 6 bases, with 9 bases spanning the gap. This CDR3 contains 12 residues. Per the germline V gene, CDR1 is SNHLY and CDR2 is FYNNEI. CDR3 protein: CASSGDGSEAFF. In DNA form, the CDR3 reads TGTGCCAGCAGTGGAGACGGATCTGAAGCTTTCTTT.

The rearrangement links TRBV7-7 to TRBJ2-2, with 9 bases fitting TRBD2. The CDR3 totals 17 residues. Trimming took 4 bases from V and 4 from J; bases not matched to a gene: 10. Germline CDR1 reads SSHAT; CDR2 reads FNYEAQ (reference sequence). The CDR3 DNA follows: TGTGCCAGCAGCTCGGCTAGCGGGACAAGGGTCACCGGGGAGCTGTTTTTT. Encoded protein: CASSSASGTRVTGELFF.

The chain links TRBV27 to TRBJ1-2; 9 positions match TRBD1. The trim removed 3 bases at V and 6 bases at J, leaving 2 bases unmatched. CDR3 length equals 13 residues. CDR1 and CDR2 (germline): MNHEY, SMNVEV (reference sequence). This chain's CDR3 is CASSLDRGNGYTF. DNA of the CDR3: TGTGCCAGCAGTTTGGACAGGGGCAATGGCTACACCTTC.

This sequence joins TRBV9 and TRBJ1-2; D ambiguous. The germline CDR1 and CDR2 sequences are SGDLS and YYNGEE. The CDR3 loop spans 15 amino acids. The ends were cut back, 3 bases at V and 6 bases at J, with 18 bases in the middle. The CDR3 sequence: CASSAPSALGDGYTF. CDR3 in DNA: TGTGCCAGCAGCGCCCCTTCCGCTTTGGGCGATGGCTACACCTTC.

The rearrangement uses TRBV5-1 and TRBJ2-3; D gene unclear. Germline V gene sequence: CDR1 SGHRS, CDR2 YFSETQ. This CDR3 has 14 amino acids. V was clipped by 0 bases and J by 6 bases, with 11 bases between them. This chain's CDR3 is CASSLDGIGDTQYF. For the CDR3, the DNA is TGCGCCAGCAGCTTGGATGGGATCGGCGATACGCAGTATTTT.

In DNA, the CDR3 is TGTGCCTGGAGTGACACATTATCGCCCCAGCATTTT. Amino acids: CAWSDTLSPQHF. The chain carries TRBV30 and TRBJ1-5; no reliable D call. The CDR3 covers 12 residues. In germline, CDR1 is GTSNPN, CDR2 SVGIG (reference sequence). Trimming took 1 base from V and 9 from J, leaving 10 bases between them.

V gene TRBV27 combines with J gene TRBJ1-1; D gene uncertain. V was shortened by 3 bases and J by 1 base, with 9 bases between the two germline ends. CDR1 and CDR2 from the germline V gene are MNHEY and SMNVEV (reference sequence). The length of the CDR3 is 14 residues. In DNA form, the CDR3 reads TGTGCCAGCAGTTTTAGAGGAGGGAACACTGAAGCTTTCTTT. Residues: CASSFRGGNTEAFF.

The chain joins TRBV27 to TRBJ1-4; D is unresolved. Germline values: CDR1 MNHEY, CDR2 SMNVEV (reference sequence). The CDR3 covers 15 residues. Trimming pared 5 bases from V and 2 bases from J, leaving 12 bases between. The CDR3 here is CASSRSSGTNEKLFF. CDR3 in DNA: TGTGCCAGCAGTCGTAGCTCGGGGACTAATGAAAAACTGTTTTTT.

In its sample, this clone was seen a few times. V gene TRBV11-2 combines with J gene TRBJ2-5; 7 nucleotides align to TRBD2. From germline, CDR1 is SGHAT and CDR2 FQNNGV. The CDR3 is 17 residues long. The J segment lost 1 base and the V segment lost 5 bases, leaving 13 bases of the junction unmatched. CDR3 loop: CASSPSYGGSGQETQYF. The CDR3 nucleotides are TGTGCCAGCAGCCCATCGTATGGCGGGAGTGGCCAAGAGACCCAGTACTTC.

This chain links TRBV6-1 with TRBJ1-6, with 7 bases that match TRBD1. CDR3 length equals 13 residues. The V segment lost 6 bases and the J segment 10 bases; nucleotides outside the gene matches: 6. Germline V gene lookup returns CDR1 MNHNS and CDR2 SASEGT. The CDR3 DNA reads as TGTGCCAGCAGGGTAACAGGGGACTCACCCCTCCACTTT. This encodes CASRVTGDSPLHF.

In this sample, this clone turned up once. The chain links TRBV4-1 to TRBJ2-1; no definite D call. With 1 base removed from V and 3 bases from J, the gap between germline ends came to 7 bases. This CDR3 has 14 amino acids. Per the germline V gene, CDR1 is MGHRA and CDR2 is YSYEKL. The CDR3 bases are TGCGCCAGCAGCCAAGTGGGAAGCTACAATGAGCAGTTCTTC. Amino acid sequence: CASSQVGSYNEQFF.

The CDR3 DNA reads TGCAGCGTAGGATTCGGGGGAGAGGAGACCCAGTACTTC. Its translation: CSVGFGGEETQYF. This chain links TRBV29-1 with TRBJ2-5; the D gene is possibly TRBD2 (6 bases). Germline CDR1 SQVTM, CDR2 ANQGSEA. This CDR3 has 13 amino acids. The ends were cut back, 6 bases at V and 5 bases at J, with 16 bases in the middle.

V gene TRBV6-6 combines with J gene TRBJ2-2; a weak D match, TRBD1 (6 bases). Trimming stripped 6 bases from V and 6 bases from J, with 11 bases between. Germline CDR1 reads MNHNY; CDR2 reads SVGAGI (reference sequence). CDR3 length equals 13 residues. The CDR3 spells CASRTRGAGELFF. CDR3 bases: TGTGCCAGCAGGACCAGGGGTGCCGGGGAGCTGTTTTTT.

This rearrangement joins TRBV25-1 to TRBJ2-7, with 7 bases fitting TRBD2. The CDR3 runs 16 residues. V dropped 3 bases and J dropped 2; count of bases not matched to a gene: 10. Germline CDR1 MGHDK, CDR2 SYGVNS. Written as DNA, the CDR3 is TGTGCCAGCAGTGACCCCCATCCAGCGGGACCCTACGAGCAGTACTTC. Translation gives CASSDPHPAGPYEQYF.

This sequence joins TRBV6-5 and TRBJ1-1; D unclear. The CDR3 extends over 13 amino acids. The ends were cut back, 6 bases at V and 5 bases at J, with 13 bases in the middle. Per the germline V gene, CDR1 is MNHEY and CDR2 is SVGAGI. The CDR3 reads CASSLDGETEAFF. DNA for the CDR3: TGTGCCAGCAGCCTCGATGGGGAGACTGAAGCTTTCTTT.

The table lists this clone with a count of one. The gene calls are TRBV30 and TRBJ1-5; no firm D call. Looked up from germline, CDR1 is GTSNPN and CDR2 is SVGIG (reference sequence). Trimming took 7 bases from V and 4 from J, leaving 14 bases between them. This CDR3 region has 13 residues. CDR3 coding DNA: TGTGCCTATGCAGGCGAGATAAATCAGCCCCAGCATTTT. Translated, it gives CAYAGEINQPQHF.

The chain carries TRBV6-6 and TRBJ2-4, with 11 positions matching TRBD1. CDR1 MNHNY and CDR2 SVGAGI come from the germline V gene (reference sequence). The CDR3 contains 15 residues. After removal of 8 bases from V and 4 bases from J, the junction contained 7 bases not matched to a gene. Here the CDR3 DNA reads TGTGCCAGCCGATGGACAGGGGGCACAAAAAACATTCAGTACTTC. It is translated as CASRWTGGTKNIQYF.